The next 13 T cell receptor beta chains were all read from a single sample in a study of blood T cell repertoires in COVID-19. Profiling relied on immunoSEQ multiplex PCR, and the TCRdb table lists in-frame clones only, not all of them. The sample carries about 190,000 clones, roughly four fifths recorded once. Sequenced material: peripheral blood. These receptors were taken from a middle-aged woman with acute or convalescent COVID-19.

J is TRBJ1-6 and V is TRBV12-3 or TRBV12-4; D call uncertain. V dropped 7 bases and J dropped 11 bases, with 15 bases sitting between them. CDR3 length equals 13 residues. This CDR3 is CASTRLGPAPLHF. The CDR3 bases are TGTGCCAGCACCCGGCTTGGGCCCGCACCCCTCCACTTT.

This clone was picked up a small number of times. The chain uses TRBV19 and TRBJ2-7; TRBD2 agrees at 8 bases. Germline V gives CDR1 LNHDA, CDR2 SQIVND (reference sequence). This CDR3 region has 19 residues. Trimming cost V 4 bases and J 3 bases; bases outside gene matches: 20. The CDR3 bases are TGTGCCAGTAGTACCCGGGGGGTAGCGGGATCTAATACAGGCTACGAGCAGTACTTC. Encoded protein: CASSTRGVAGSNTGYEQYF. Looking up the rest from reference TRBV19 and TRBJ2-7 gives the full variable domain: DGGITQSPKYLFRKEGQNVTLSCEQNLNHDAMYWYRQDPGQGLRLIYYSQIVNDFQKGDIAEGYSVSREKKESFPLTVTSAQKNPTAFYLCASSTRGVAGSNTGYEQYFGPGTRLTVT.

This clone was observed a handful of times. The J gene is TRBJ2-1, the V gene TRBV12-3 or TRBV12-4, with 9 bases identical to TRBD1. J gave up 6 bases and V 6 bases, and 3 bases lay outside the gene matches. The CDR3 contains 13 residues. The CDR3 sequence: CASSRGQGNEQFF. CDR3 nucleotides: TGTGCCAGCAGCCGGGGACAGGGCAATGAGCAGTTCTTC.

V is TRBV10-3 and J is TRBJ2-2; 7 bases align to TRBD1. Trimming at V came to 8 bases and at J to 7 bases, leaving 10 bases not matched to a gene. CDR1 is ENHRY and CDR2 is SYGVKD in the germline V gene. The CDR3 consists of 14 residues. For the CDR3, the DNA is TGTGCCATCTCCGACAGGGCAAACGGCGGGGAGCTGTTTTTT. It translates to CAISDRANGGELFF.

CDR3 in amino acids: CASTPGGDGGYTF. The CDR3 DNA reads as TGTGCCAGCACCCCGGGGGGTGATGGTGGCTACACCTTC. The rearrangement links TRBV2 to TRBJ1-2, with a possible D match to TRBD1 (5 bases). Looked up from germline, CDR1 is SNHLY and CDR2 is FYNNEI. The CDR3 has 13 residues. Trimming pared 7 bases from V and 7 bases from J, leaving 16 bases between.

In DNA, the CDR3 is TGCGCCAGCAGCCCCCAGGGAACCGGGGAGCTGTTTTTT. Its translation is CASSPQGTGELFF. The chain is built from TRBV5-1 and TRBJ2-2; tentatively, D is TRBD1 (5 bases). V was shortened by 4 bases and J by 5 bases, with 9 bases between the two germline ends. Germline V CDR1 and CDR2: SGHRS, YFSETQ. CDR3 length: 13 residues.

This chain uses TRBV3-1 (or the pseudogene TRBV3-2) with TRBJ2-7; TRBD2 is a possible D gene (7 bases). This CDR3 region has 16 residues. Germline assignment: CDR1 LGHDT and CDR2 YNNKEL (reference sequence). V lost 0 bases and J 1 base, leaving 13 bases between the germline ends. The CDR3 here is CASSQELGGLSYEQYF. In nucleotides, the CDR3 is TGTGCCAGCAGCCAAGAACTCGGGGGGCTGTCCTACGAGCAGTACTTC.

The rearrangement links TRBV4-1 to TRBJ2-7; a possible D gene is TRBD1 (5 bases). The CDR3 spans 14 residues. CDR1 is MGHRA and CDR2 is YSYEKL in the germline V gene. V was pared by 1 base and J by 3 bases, with 10 bases between. As DNA, the CDR3 is TGCGCCAGCAGCCAAGGCGGACAACTCTACGAGCAGTACTTC. Encoded protein: CASSQGGQLYEQYF.

The gene calls are TRBV6-5 and TRBJ2-1; TRBD1 matches 7 bases. This CDR3 comprises 15 residues. V trimming: 3 bases; J trimming: 8 bases; junction bases outside the gene matches: 10. From germline, CDR1 is MNHEY and CDR2 SVGAGI. The CDR3 protein is CASSYLLRGLDEQFF. The CDR3 DNA is TGTGCCAGCAGTTATTTATTGAGGGGGCTGGATGAGCAGTTCTTC.

In DNA, the CDR3 is TGCAGTGCTAGTTTCCAGGGGGCTGAAGCTTTCTTT. Amino acid sequence: CSASFQGAEAFF. V gene TRBV20-1 combines with J gene TRBJ1-1, with 7 bases lining up with TRBD1. The V segment lost 3 bases and the J segment 6 bases; nucleotides outside the gene matches: 4. The germline gives CDR1 DFQATT, CDR2 SNEGSKA (reference sequence). CDR3 size: 12 residues.

The CDR3 protein is CASSLGGHEQYF. CDR3 nucleotides: TGTGCCAGCAGTTTAGGGGGCCACGAGCAGTACTTC. The gene calls are TRBV27 and TRBJ2-7; weak D call: TRBD1 (6 bases). CDR3 length: 12 residues. Trimming shortened V by 2 bases and J by 5 bases, and 7 bases separated the two germline ends. Looked up from germline, CDR1 is MNHEY and CDR2 is SMNVEV (reference sequence).

A note on this clone: A junction boundary mismatches the germline segment, possibly from a read error. This chain links TRBV28 with TRBJ1-1; 9 nucleotides agree with TRBD1. Germline assignment: CDR1 MDHEN and CDR2 SYDVKM. The CDR3 has 14 amino acids. The DNA for the CDR3 is TGTGCCAGCACCATTTTACAGGGGGCGCGGTCGCGGGACTTT. This gives the protein CASTILQGARSRDF.

The J gene is TRBJ1-3, the V gene TRBV5-1, with unresolved D. V lost 4 bases, J lost 4 bases, and 12 bases lay in between. This CDR3 has 14 residues. The germline V gene encodes CDR1 SGHRS and CDR2 YFSETQ. The CDR3 nucleotides are TGCGCCAGCAGCCTTTGGACGGGGGGAAACACCATATATTTT. It yields the protein CASSLWTGGNTIYF.